The clone carrying this TCR beta chain showed up just a few times. A lack of ophthalmopathy progression within 18 months defined stable Graves' hyperthyroidism. The patients, who ranged from 18 to 65 in age, presented with newly diagnosed hyperthyroidism lasting under 2 months. These data belong to a study of T cells in Graves' hyperthyroidism and ophthalmopathy. Study overall: Peripheral blood draws took place at initial diagnosis, ahead of any treatment.

Amplification of TCR beta CDR3 regions used RNA as the template. The primer set for the first-round RT-PCR of the TCR CDR3 was HTBI. Via MiXCR, TCRdb re-called the multiplex PCR reads, giving one row per CDR3 protein. Among around 520,000 distinct CDR3 sequences, roughly an eighth were seen once, and the ten largest hold around a sixth. The receptor's source is a woman aged 18 to 35 with Graves' hyperthyroidism. Specimen: blood.

The CDR3 protein is CSARTGRGAGELFF. CDR3 DNA sequence: TGCAGTGCTCGGACAGGTCGAGGGGCCGGGGAGCTGTTTTTT. V and J are TRBV20-1 and TRBJ2-2, with 7 bases lining up with TRBD1. The junction had 9 bases not matched to a gene; V was cut back by 5 bases and J by 6 bases. The CDR3 runs 14 residues. Germline V CDR1 and CDR2: DFQATT, SNEGSKA (reference sequence).